The 5 T cell receptor beta chains below all came from one sample that was sequenced in a study of shared clonotypes between healthy human individuals. Repertoires were generated with immunoSEQ multiplex PCR, while TCRdb's copy carries only in-frame clones and drops some. The data hold about 470,000 clones, with about 76% observed a single time. Material: PBMCs. The receptor set was obtained from a woman aged 40 to 50 in good health. Some clones in this sample may be carry-over from other donors' samples.

The chain has TRBV5-4 and TRBJ2-1; possibly TRBD1 for D (6 bases). Trimming cost V 0 bases and J 3 bases, with 7 bases left between them. CDR1 SGHNT and CDR2 YYREEE come from the germline V gene (reference sequence). This CDR3 has 14 residues. CDR3 residues: CASSLDRVYNEQFF. As DNA, the CDR3 is TGTGCCAGCAGCTTGGACAGGGTCTACAATGAGCAGTTCTTC.

This chain joins TRBV29-1 and TRBJ2-2; tentatively, D is TRBD2 (6 bases). The germline V gene has CDR1 SQVTM and CDR2 ANQGSEA. The CDR3 has 12 residues. V lost 4 bases and J lost 3, with 6 bases in between. The CDR3 sequence is CSVGDYTGELFF. The CDR3 DNA reads as TGCAGCGTTGGGGACTACACCGGGGAGCTGTTTTTT.

CDR3 protein: CASSASLQGALYEQYF. Here the CDR3 DNA reads TGTGCCAGCAGTGCCTCCCTACAGGGGGCTCTCTACGAGCAGTACTTC. The rearrangement uses TRBV28 and TRBJ2-5, with 9 nucleotides matching TRBD1. Near its end, the DNA agrees better with TRBJ2-7, so the J call may be wrong. Per germline, CDR1 MDHEN and CDR2 SYDVKM. This CDR3 has 16 residues.

This sequence joins TRBV5-4 and TRBJ2-1; a weak D match, TRBD2 (5 bases). Germline assignment: CDR1 SGHNT and CDR2 YYREEE (reference sequence). The CDR3 consists of 15 residues. The germline V and J ends were trimmed by 2 bases and 0 bases, with 9 bases remaining between them. CDR3: CASSFGLSSYNEQFF. CDR3 in DNA: TGTGCCAGCAGCTTCGGACTCAGCTCCTACAATGAGCAGTTCTTC.

The chain couples TRBV9 to TRBJ2-3; 7 nucleotides line up with TRBD1. The germline V gene has CDR1 SGDLS and CDR2 YYNGEE. The CDR3 is 15 residues long. J gave up 2 bases and V 0 bases, and 3 bases lay outside the gene matches. CDR3 sequence reads: CASSVGDRPTDTQYF. The DNA of the CDR3 is TGTGCCAGCAGCGTAGGGGACAGACCCACAGATACGCAGTATTTT. The full variable domain, with the rest looked up from reference TRBV9 and TRBJ2-3, is DSGVTQTPKHLITATGQRVTLRCSPRSGDLSVYWYQQSLDQGLQFLIQYYNGEERAKGNILERFSAQQFPDLHSELNLSSLELGDSALYFCASSVGDRPTDTQYFGPGTRLTVL.